The entry below gives a single TCR beta chain sequence along with its context. Its antigen is still unknown. The sample originates from a study of OX40 agonist ivuxolimab in advanced cancers. Study-level findings and limits: Near-lowest levels of clonal expansion characterized partial responders at 0.1-3.0 mg/kg.

Germline-derived CDR1 and CDR2 are MNHNS and SASEGT. Trimming removed 4 bases from V and 3 bases from J, with 11 bases in between. The CDR3 contains 14 residues. The protocol was immunoSEQ multiplex PCR, while the TCRdb copy is restricted to in-frame clones and leaves out a portion. Of 60,000 to 65,000 clones detected, roughly nine tenths appear once; the ten largest clones hold approximately 5.6%. The material sequenced was CD4+ or CD8+ T cells sorted from blood, taken in a trial of the OX40 agonist ivuxolimab. The sequence came from an adult with an advanced solid tumor such as melanoma, head and neck, liver or kidney cancer. The V call is TRBV6-1, the J call TRBJ2-3, with D possibly being TRBD1 (5 bases). In nucleotides, the CDR3 is TGTGCCAGCAGTGTATCAACAGGAACAGATACGCAGTATTTT. This translates into CASSVSTGTDTQYF.